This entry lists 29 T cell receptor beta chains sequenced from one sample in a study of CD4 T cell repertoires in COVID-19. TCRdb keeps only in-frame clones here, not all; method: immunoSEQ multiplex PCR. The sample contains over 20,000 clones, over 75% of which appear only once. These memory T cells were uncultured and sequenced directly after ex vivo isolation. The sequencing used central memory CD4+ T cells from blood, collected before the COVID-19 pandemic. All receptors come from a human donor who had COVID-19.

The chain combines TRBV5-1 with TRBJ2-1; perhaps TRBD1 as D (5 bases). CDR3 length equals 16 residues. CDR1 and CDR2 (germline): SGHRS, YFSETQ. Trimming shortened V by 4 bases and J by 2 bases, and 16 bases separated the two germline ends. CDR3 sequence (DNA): TGCGCCAGCAGCATGTTGCAGGGCAGGACCTACAATGAGCAGTTCTTC. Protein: CASSMLQGRTYNEQFF. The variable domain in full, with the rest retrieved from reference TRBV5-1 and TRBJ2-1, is KAGVTQTPRYLIKTRGQQVTLSCSPISGHRSVSWYQQTPGQGLQFLFEYFSETQRNKGNFPGRFSGRQFSNSRSEMNVSTLELGDSALYLCASSMLQGRTYNEQFFGPGTRLTVL.

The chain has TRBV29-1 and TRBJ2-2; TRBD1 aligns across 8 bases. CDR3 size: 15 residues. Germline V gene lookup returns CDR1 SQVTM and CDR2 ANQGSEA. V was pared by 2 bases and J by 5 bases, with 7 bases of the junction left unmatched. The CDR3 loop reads CSVEIWTGLTGELFF. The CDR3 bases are TGCAGCGTTGAAATCTGGACAGGGCTAACCGGGGAGCTGTTTTTT.

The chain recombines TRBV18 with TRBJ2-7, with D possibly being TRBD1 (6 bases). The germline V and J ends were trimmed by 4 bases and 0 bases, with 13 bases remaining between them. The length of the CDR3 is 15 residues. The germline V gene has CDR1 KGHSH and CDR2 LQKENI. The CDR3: CASSHGTSSSYEQYF. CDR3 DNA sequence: TGTGCCAGCTCACATGGGACATCGAGCTCCTACGAGCAGTACTTC.

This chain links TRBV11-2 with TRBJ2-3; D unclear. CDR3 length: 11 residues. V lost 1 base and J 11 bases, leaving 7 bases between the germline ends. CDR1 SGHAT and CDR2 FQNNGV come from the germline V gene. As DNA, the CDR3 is TGTGCCAGCAGCTTAGGTATACTGCAGTATTTT. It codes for CASSLGILQYF.

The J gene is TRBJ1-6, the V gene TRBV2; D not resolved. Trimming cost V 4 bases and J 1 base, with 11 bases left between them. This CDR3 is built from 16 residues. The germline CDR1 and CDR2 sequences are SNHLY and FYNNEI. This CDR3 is CASSVNEASYNSPLHF. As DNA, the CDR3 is TGTGCCAGCAGTGTTAACGAGGCATCCTATAATTCACCCCTCCACTTT.

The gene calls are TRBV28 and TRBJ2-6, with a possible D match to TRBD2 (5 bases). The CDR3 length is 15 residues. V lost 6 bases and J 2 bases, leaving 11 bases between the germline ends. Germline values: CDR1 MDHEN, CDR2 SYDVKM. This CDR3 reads CASRANGAGANVLTF. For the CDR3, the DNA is TGTGCCAGCAGGGCAAACGGGGCTGGGGCCAACGTCCTGACTTTC.

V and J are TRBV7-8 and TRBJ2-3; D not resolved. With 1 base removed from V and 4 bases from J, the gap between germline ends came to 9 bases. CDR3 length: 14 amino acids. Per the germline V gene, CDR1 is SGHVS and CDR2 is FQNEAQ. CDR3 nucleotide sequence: TGTGCCAGCAGCTTAGGAGACTCGGCAGATACGCAGTATTTT. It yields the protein CASSLGDSADTQYF.

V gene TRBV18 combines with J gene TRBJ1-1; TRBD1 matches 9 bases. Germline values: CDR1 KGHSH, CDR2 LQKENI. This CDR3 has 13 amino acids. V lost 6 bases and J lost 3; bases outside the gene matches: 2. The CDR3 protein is CASSRDRDTEAFF. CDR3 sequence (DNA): TGTGCCAGCTCTCGGGACAGGGACACTGAAGCTTTCTTT.

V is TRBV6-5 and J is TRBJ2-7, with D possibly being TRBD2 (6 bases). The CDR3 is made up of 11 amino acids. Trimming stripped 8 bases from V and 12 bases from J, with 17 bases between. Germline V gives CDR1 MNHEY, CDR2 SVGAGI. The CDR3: CASGRPSQWYF. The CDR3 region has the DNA TGTGCCAGCGGGAGGCCTAGCCAGTGGTACTTC.

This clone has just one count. CDR3 in amino acids: CAISDLGYGYTF. For the CDR3, the DNA is TGTGCCATCAGTGACCTCGGCTATGGCTACACCTTC. This chain links TRBV10-3 with TRBJ1-2; D unclear. CDR3 length: 12 residues. The ends were cut back, 3 bases at V and 4 bases at J, with 6 bases in the middle. From germline, CDR1 is ENHRY and CDR2 SYGVKD.

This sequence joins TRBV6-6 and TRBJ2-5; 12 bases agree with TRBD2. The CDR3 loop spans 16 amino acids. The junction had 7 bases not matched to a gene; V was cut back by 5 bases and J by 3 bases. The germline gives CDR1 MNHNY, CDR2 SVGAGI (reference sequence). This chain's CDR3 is CASSPPSGRGEETQYF. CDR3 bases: TGTGCCAGCAGTCCCCCTAGCGGGAGGGGGGAAGAGACCCAGTACTTC.

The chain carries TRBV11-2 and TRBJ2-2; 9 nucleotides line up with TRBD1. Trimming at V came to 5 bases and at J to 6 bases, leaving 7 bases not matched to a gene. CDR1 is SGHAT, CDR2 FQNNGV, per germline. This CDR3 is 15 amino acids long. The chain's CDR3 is CASSGGDRVAGELFF. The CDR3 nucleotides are TGTGCCAGCAGCGGGGGGGACAGGGTGGCCGGGGAGCTGTTTTTT.

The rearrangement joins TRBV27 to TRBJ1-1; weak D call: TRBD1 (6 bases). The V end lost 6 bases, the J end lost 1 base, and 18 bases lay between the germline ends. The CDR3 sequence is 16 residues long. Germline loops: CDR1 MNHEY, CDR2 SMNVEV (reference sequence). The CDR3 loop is CASSHLVGARNTEAFF. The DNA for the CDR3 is TGTGCCAGCAGCCACCTCGTGGGGGCGCGGAACACTGAAGCTTTCTTT.

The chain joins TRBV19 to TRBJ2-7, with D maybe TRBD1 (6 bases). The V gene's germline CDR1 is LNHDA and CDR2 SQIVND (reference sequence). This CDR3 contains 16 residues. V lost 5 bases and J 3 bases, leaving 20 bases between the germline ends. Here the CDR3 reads CASSSITGQGSYEQYF. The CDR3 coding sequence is TGTGCCAGTAGTTCCATCACAGGCCAGGGGAGCTACGAGCAGTACTTC.

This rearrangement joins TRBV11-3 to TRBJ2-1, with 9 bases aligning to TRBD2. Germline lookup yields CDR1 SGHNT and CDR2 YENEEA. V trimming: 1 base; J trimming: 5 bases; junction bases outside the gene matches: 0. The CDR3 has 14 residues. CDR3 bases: TGTGCCAGCAGCTTAGGACTAGCGGACAATGAGCAGTTCTTC. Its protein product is CASSLGLADNEQFF.

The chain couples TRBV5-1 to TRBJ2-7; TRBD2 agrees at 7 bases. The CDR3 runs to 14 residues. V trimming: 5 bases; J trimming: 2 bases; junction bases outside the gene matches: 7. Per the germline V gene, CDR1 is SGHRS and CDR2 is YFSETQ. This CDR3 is CASRSAGDTYEQYF. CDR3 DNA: TGCGCCAGCAGGTCGGCGGGAGATACCTACGAGCAGTACTTC. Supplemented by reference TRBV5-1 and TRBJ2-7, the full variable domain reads KAGVTQTPRYLIKTRGQQVTLSCSPISGHRSVSWYQQTPGQGLQFLFEYFSETQRNKGNFPGRFSGRQFSNSRSEMNVSTLELGDSALYLCASRSAGDTYEQYFGPGTRLTVT.

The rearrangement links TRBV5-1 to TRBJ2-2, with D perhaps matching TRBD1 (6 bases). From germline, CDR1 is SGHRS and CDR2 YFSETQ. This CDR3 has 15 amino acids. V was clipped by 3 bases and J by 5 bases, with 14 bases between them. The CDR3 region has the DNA TGCGCCAGCAGCTCGAAATCTCAGGGGACCGGGGAGCTGTTTTTT. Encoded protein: CASSSKSQGTGELFF.

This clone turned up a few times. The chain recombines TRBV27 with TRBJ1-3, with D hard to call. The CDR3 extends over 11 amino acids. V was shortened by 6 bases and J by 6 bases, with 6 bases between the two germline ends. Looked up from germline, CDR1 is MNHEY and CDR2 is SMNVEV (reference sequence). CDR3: CASRSVNTIYF. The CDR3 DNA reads TGTGCCAGCAGGAGTGTAAACACCATATATTTT.

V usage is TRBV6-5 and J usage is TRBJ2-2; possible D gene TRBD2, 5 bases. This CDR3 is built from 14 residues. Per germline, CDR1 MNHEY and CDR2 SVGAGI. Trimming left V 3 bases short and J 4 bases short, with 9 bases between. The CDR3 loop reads CASSYDYSTGELFF. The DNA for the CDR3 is TGTGCCAGCAGTTATGACTACTCCACCGGGGAGCTGTTTTTT.

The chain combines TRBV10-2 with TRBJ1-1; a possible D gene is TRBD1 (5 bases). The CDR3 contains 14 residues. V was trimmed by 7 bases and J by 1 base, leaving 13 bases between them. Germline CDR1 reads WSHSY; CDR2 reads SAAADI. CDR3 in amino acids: CASIGRDANTEAFF. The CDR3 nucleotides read TGCGCCAGCATAGGGCGGGACGCGAACACTGAAGCTTTCTTT.

CDR3 protein: CATSTSGGKDTQYF. The CDR3 DNA reads as TGTGCCACCTCGACTAGCGGGGGGAAAGATACGCAGTATTTT. This rearrangement joins TRBV19 to TRBJ2-3; 13 nucleotides align to TRBD2. Germline loops: CDR1 LNHDA, CDR2 SQIVND (reference sequence). Trimming at V came to 10 bases and at J to 5 bases, leaving 6 bases not matched to a gene. The CDR3 loop spans 14 amino acids.

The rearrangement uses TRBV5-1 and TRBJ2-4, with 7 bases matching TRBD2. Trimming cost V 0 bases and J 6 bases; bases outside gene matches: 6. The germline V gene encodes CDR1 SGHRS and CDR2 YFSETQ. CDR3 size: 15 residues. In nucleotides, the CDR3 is TGCGCCAGCAGCTTGGGTGGAGCGGGAAGAAACATTCAGTACTTC. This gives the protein CASSLGGAGRNIQYF.

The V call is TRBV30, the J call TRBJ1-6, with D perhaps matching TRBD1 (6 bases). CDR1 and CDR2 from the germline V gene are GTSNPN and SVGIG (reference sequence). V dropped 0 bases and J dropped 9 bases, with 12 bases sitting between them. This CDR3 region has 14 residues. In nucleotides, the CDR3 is TGTGCCTGGAGTGTACAGGGAAAAGGTTCACCCCTCCACTTT. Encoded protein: CAWSVQGKGSPLHF.

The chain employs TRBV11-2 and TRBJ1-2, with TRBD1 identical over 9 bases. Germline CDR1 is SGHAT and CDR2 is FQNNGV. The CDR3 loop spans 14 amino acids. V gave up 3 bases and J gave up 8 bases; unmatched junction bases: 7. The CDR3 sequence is CASSLGQGIEGYTF. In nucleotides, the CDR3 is TGTGCCAGCAGCTTGGGACAGGGAATAGAAGGCTACACCTTC.

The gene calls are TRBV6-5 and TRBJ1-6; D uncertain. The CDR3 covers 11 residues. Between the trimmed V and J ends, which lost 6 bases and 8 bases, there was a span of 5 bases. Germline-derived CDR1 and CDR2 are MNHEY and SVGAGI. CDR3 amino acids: CASRGDSPLHF. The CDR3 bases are TGTGCCAGCAGAGGAGATTCACCCCTCCACTTT.

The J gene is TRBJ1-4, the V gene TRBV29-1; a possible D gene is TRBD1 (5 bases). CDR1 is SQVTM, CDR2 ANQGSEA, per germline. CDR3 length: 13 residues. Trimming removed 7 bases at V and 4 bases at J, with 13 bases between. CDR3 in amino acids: CSGVQGNNEKLFF. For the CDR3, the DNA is TGCAGCGGCGTCCAGGGTAATAATGAAAAACTGTTTTTT.

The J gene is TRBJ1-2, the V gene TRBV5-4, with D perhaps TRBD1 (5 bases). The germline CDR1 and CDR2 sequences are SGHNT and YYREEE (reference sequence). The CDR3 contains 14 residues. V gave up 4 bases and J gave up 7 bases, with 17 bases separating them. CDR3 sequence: CASSPAGGTGGYTF. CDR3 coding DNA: TGTGCCAGCAGCCCCGCGGGGGGTACGGGTGGCTACACCTTC.

The CDR3 loop is CASSPNLSRGYTF. DNA for the CDR3: TGTGCCAGCAGCCCTAATCTAAGTCGGGGATACACCTTC. The rearrangement uses TRBV27 and TRBJ1-2; D uncertain. Per germline, CDR1 MNHEY and CDR2 SMNVEV (reference sequence). V shed 6 bases and J shed 11 bases, with 19 bases lying between them. CDR3 length: 13 residues.

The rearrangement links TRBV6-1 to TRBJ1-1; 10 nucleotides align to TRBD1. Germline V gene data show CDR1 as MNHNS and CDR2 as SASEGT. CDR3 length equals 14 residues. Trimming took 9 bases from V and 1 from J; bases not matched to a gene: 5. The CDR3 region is CASHRTGGNTEAFF. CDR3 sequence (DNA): TGTGCCAGTCACAGGACAGGGGGGAACACTGAAGCTTTCTTT.